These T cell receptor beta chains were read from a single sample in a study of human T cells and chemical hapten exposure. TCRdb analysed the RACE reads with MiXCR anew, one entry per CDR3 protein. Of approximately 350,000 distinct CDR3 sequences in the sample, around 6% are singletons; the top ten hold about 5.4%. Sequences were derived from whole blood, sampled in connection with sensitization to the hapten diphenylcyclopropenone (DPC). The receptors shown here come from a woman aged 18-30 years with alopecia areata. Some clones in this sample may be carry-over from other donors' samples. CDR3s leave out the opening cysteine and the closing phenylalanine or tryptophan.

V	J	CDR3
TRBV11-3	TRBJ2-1	ASSLGRTPYNEQF
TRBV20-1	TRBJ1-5	SARMAGSQPQH
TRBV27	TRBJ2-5	ASSSQRISQETQY
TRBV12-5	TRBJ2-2	ASGLSTTTFTGELF
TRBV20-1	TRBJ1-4	SALAQDRVTNNEKLF
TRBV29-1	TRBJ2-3	SVRRDVDTQY
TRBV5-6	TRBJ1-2	ASSPDRSYGYT
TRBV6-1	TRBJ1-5	ASQDDSNQPQH
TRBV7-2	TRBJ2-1	ASSLRGGAGNEQF
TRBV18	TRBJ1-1	ASSPGHLRGEAF
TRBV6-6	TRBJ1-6	ASSYAGTGDSPLH
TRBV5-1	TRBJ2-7	ASSKGTSYEQY
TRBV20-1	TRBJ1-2	SARGGGYGYT
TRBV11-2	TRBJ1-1	ASSLVQGKHTEAF
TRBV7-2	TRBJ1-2	ASSEGTHHYGYT
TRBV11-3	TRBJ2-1	ASSSRDKHNEQF
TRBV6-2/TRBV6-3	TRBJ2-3	ASRDARGVSGTDTQY
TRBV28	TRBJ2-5	ASSWEWGAPQETQY
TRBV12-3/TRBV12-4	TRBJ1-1	ASSLEGANTEAF
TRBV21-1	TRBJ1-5	ASSKGGGSDPKGNQPQH
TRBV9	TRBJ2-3	ASSVTGGPPGDTQY
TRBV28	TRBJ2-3	ASSRTGGILTQY